The T cell receptor beta chain described here comes from a study of prognosis after radiotherapy for stage I lung cancer. About the research overall: Among the enrolled patients, fourteen had newly diagnosed primary stage I lung tumors, while five had oligometastatic NSCLC following surgical resection of the primary tumor. Points from the study as a whole: In the expanded TCR clones, tumor specificity was not determined.

This clonotype has a count of ten or more. Antigen: not known. Genomic DNA provided the template from which TCR beta CDR3 was amplified by two-round multiplex PCR. For every TRBV and TRBJ gene, a specific primer was used in first-round PCR. TCRdb processed the multiplex PCR reads anew with MiXCR; each CDR3 protein has one entry. The profile shows 31,000 or so distinct CDR3 sequences, roughly two fifths of them singletons. CDR3 length equals 20 residues. Unmatched junction bases numbered 23, after V lost 3 bases and J lost 3 bases. CDR1 LGHNA and CDR2 YNFKEQ come from the germline V gene. The J gene is TRBJ2-7, the V gene TRBV4-2; 7 positions agree with TRBD2. This clonotype was obtained from a donor aged 50 or older with non-small cell lung cancer. Sequencing used PBMCs, obtained before or after stereotactic body radiation therapy (not recorded which). CDR3: CASSHEPPGGSISGVYEQYF. In nucleotides, the CDR3 is TGTGCCAGCAGCCACGAGCCCCCTGGCGGGAGCATCTCGGGGGTCTACGAGCAGTACTTC.